Listed here are 30 T cell receptor beta chains from one sample, sequenced in a study of shared clonotypes between healthy human individuals. Using immunoSEQ multiplex PCR, the repertoire was profiled, and TCRdb retains in-frame clones only, with some absent. The repertoire includes 760,000 or so clones, about 97% of them detected once, and about 0.21% sits in the top ten. Positively selected for CCR7, the CD45RO-negative cells used as naive CD8 cells excluded terminally differentiated effector memory CD45RA+ cells. Sequencing input: naive CD8+ T cells sorted from blood. All receptors derive from a young man in good health.

This chain connects TRBV27 to TRBJ1-5, with a possible D match to TRBD1 (5 bases). The V end lost 1 base, the J end lost 7 bases, and 14 bases lay between the germline ends. Germline V gives CDR1 MNHEY, CDR2 SMNVEV (reference sequence). The CDR3 has 15 residues. In DNA form, the CDR3 reads TGTGCCAGCAGTTTATATTCAGGGAATAACCAGCCCCAGCATTTT. Residues: CASSLYSGNNQPQHF.

The chain combines TRBV19 with TRBJ2-7, with TRBD1 as a possible D gene (6 bases). Deletions cut 6 bases from V and 0 bases from J, with 9 bases between. From germline, CDR1 is LNHDA and CDR2 SQIVND (reference sequence). This CDR3 comprises 13 residues. The CDR3 region is CASRDSGSYEQYF. The CDR3 DNA follows: TGTGCCAGTAGGGACAGTGGCTCCTACGAGCAGTACTTC.

The chain joins TRBV5-8 to TRBJ2-5; TRBD1 aligns across 9 bases. With 0 bases clipped from V and 3 bases from J, the junction kept 9 bases outside the gene matches. Germline CDR1 SGHTS, CDR2 YDEGEE. The CDR3 is made up of 17 amino acids. Here the CDR3 DNA reads TGTGCCAGCAGCTTGGGTACCCTACAGGGGGCAAAAGAGACCCAGTACTTC. The encoded protein is CASSLGTLQGAKETQYF.

V and J are TRBV27 and TRBJ1-1; D possibly corresponds to TRBD1 (5 bases). Germline V gives CDR1 MNHEY, CDR2 SMNVEV (reference sequence). Deletions cut 3 bases from V and 8 bases from J, with 10 bases between. The CDR3 has 12 amino acids. The CDR3 bases are TGTGCCAGCAGTTTCCAGGGTAGGGAAGCTTTCTTT. This codes for CASSFQGREAFF.

The V gene is TRBV19, the J gene TRBJ2-7; the match to TRBD1 covers 7 bases. With V trimmed by 7 bases and J by 2 bases, 8 bases remained unmatched. CDR1 LNHDA and CDR2 SQIVND come from the germline V gene (reference sequence). The CDR3 is made up of 14 amino acids. CDR3 DNA sequence: TGTGCCAGTAACCCCACAGGGGCTACCTACGAGCAGTACTTC. Its translation is CASNPTGATYEQYF.

This clone was observed once. This sequence joins TRBV4-1 and TRBJ1-1, with D maybe TRBD1 (5 bases). V dropped 0 bases and J dropped 1 base, with 9 bases sitting between them. This CDR3 has 15 residues. Germline CDR1 is MGHRA and CDR2 is YSYEKL. The chain's CDR3 is CASSQEQGENTEAFF. The DNA of the CDR3 is TGCGCCAGCAGCCAAGAACAAGGGGAGAACACTGAAGCTTTCTTT.

The V gene is TRBV9, the J gene TRBJ2-3; D gene uncertain. Per the germline V gene, CDR1 is SGDLS and CDR2 is YYNGEE. The CDR3 is 13 amino acids. The V gene lost 0 bases and the J gene lost 2 bases, with 4 bases spanning the gap. Here the CDR3 reads CASSVDLTDTQYF. CDR3 nucleotide sequence: TGTGCCAGCAGCGTAGATCTCACAGATACGCAGTATTTT.

As regards this clone: The same CDR3 can be traced to other DNA sequences in this sample. The chain carries TRBV5-1 and TRBJ2-7; D is unclear. Between the trimmed V and J ends, which lost 0 bases and 4 bases, there was a span of 11 bases. This CDR3 spans 14 amino acids. The V gene's germline CDR1 is SGHRS and CDR2 YFSETQ. CDR3 amino acids: CASSLVGVTYEQYF. The CDR3 DNA reads TGCGCCAGCAGCTTGGTTGGGGTGACGTACGAGCAGTACTTC. Variable domain in full (rest from reference TRBV5-1 and TRBJ2-7): KAGVTQTPRYLIKTRGQQVTLSCSPISGHRSVSWYQQTPGQGLQFLFEYFSETQRNKGNFPGRFSGRQFSNSRSEMNVSTLELGDSALYLCASSLVGVTYEQYFGPGTRLTVT.

The V gene is TRBV5-1, the J gene TRBJ2-3; D gene ambiguous. This CDR3 has 15 amino acids. CDR1 and CDR2 from the germline V gene are SGHRS and YFSETQ. Trimming stripped 0 bases from V and 0 bases from J, with 8 bases between. The CDR3, as DNA: TGCGCCAGCAGCTTGGGGGCCGTGAGCACAGATACGCAGTATTTT. It yields the protein CASSLGAVSTDTQYF.

The chain joins TRBV5-6 to TRBJ2-7; TRBD2 aligns across 11 bases. The CDR3 extends over 15 amino acids. J gave up 6 bases and V 0 bases, and 5 bases lay outside the gene matches. Germline CDR1 is SGHDT and CDR2 is YYEEEE. The CDR3 region has the DNA TGTGCCAGCAGCTTGGTGGCTAGCGGGAGGATCGAGCAGTACTTC. Encoded protein: CASSLVASGRIEQYF.

This chain joins TRBV25-1 and TRBJ2-5; 8 positions match TRBD1. CDR3 length equals 14 residues. CDR1 MGHDK and CDR2 SYGVNS come from the germline V gene. Unmatched junction bases numbered 7, after V lost 6 bases and J lost 4 bases. CDR3: CASSWSGGPETQYF. For the CDR3, the DNA is TGTGCCAGCAGCTGGTCAGGGGGCCCAGAGACCCAGTACTTC.

This chain joins TRBV2 and TRBJ2-3, with D possibly matching TRBD1 (5 bases). Germline values: CDR1 SNHLY, CDR2 FYNNEI. This CDR3 has 15 amino acids. Trimming shortened V by 5 bases and J by 1 base, and 13 bases separated the two germline ends. CDR3 sequence: CASSSDTPGTDTQYF. As DNA, the CDR3 is TGTGCCAGCAGTTCGGACACCCCTGGCACAGATACGCAGTATTTT.

The J gene is TRBJ2-7, the V gene TRBV27, with TRBD2 matching 7 bases. CDR1 is MNHEY, CDR2 SMNVEV, per germline (reference sequence). This CDR3 contains 15 residues. The junction had 5 bases not matched to a gene; V was cut back by 1 base and J by 2 bases. The chain's CDR3 is CASSLFGTKPYEQYF. The DNA of the CDR3 is TGTGCCAGCAGTTTATTTGGGACTAAACCCTACGAGCAGTACTTC.

The chain links TRBV5-4 to TRBJ2-7, with 8 bases that match TRBD2. Germline-derived CDR1 and CDR2 are SGHNT and YYREEE (reference sequence). Trimming at V came to 1 base and at J to 0 bases, leaving 15 bases not matched to a gene. This CDR3 is built from 19 residues. The CDR3, as DNA: TGTGCCAGCAGCTTGTACACGTCGCTACTAGCGGATCCCTCCTACGAGCAGTACTTC. Residues: CASSLYTSLLADPSYEQYF. Together with reference TRBV5-4 and TRBJ2-7, the CDR3 gives the full variable domain: ETGVTQSPTHLIKTRGQQVTLRCSSQSGHNTVSWYQQALGQGPQFIFQYYREEENGRGNFPPRFSGLQFPNYSSELNVNALELDDSALYLCASSLYTSLLADPSYEQYFGPGTRLTVT.

This chain uses TRBV30 with TRBJ2-2, with 7 bases lining up with TRBD2. Germline values: CDR1 GTSNPN, CDR2 SVGIG (reference sequence). This CDR3 is 16 amino acids long. The junction had 12 bases not matched to a gene; V was cut back by 6 bases and J by 2 bases. The DNA for the CDR3 is TGTGCCTGTCGGTCTGGCGGGAGCTTAAACACCGGGGAGCTGTTTTTT. This sequence encodes CACRSGGSLNTGELFF.

The rearrangement uses TRBV6-5 and TRBJ1-2; 7 bases line up with TRBD1. V lost 4 bases to trimming and J lost 7 bases; unmatched junction nucleotides: 6. CDR1 is MNHEY, CDR2 SVGAGI, per germline. There are 13 residues in the CDR3. The chain's CDR3 is CASSFGTAAGYTF. Written as DNA, the CDR3 is TGTGCCAGCAGTTTTGGGACAGCGGCTGGCTACACCTTC.

The V call is TRBV19, the J call TRBJ2-1; TRBD2 might be the D (6 bases). The ends were cut back, 6 bases at V and 1 base at J, with 10 bases in the middle. Germline assignment: CDR1 LNHDA and CDR2 SQIVND (reference sequence). The CDR3 contains 14 residues. The CDR3 DNA is TGTGCCAGTAGATCTAGCGCATCCTACAATGAGCAGTTCTTC. It encodes CASRSSASYNEQFF.

This clone occurred once. V gene TRBV27 combines with J gene TRBJ1-1, with D possibly being TRBD1 (6 bases). Germline V gene sequence: CDR1 MNHEY, CDR2 SMNVEV (reference sequence). The CDR3 is 14 residues long. Trimming left V 2 bases short and J 5 bases short, with 12 bases between. CDR3 residues: CASSLRQDATEAFF. DNA of the CDR3: TGTGCCAGCAGTTTACGACAGGACGCGACTGAAGCTTTCTTT.

This clone appeared once. The genes are TRBV7-9 and TRBJ2-7; 10 bases are a match to TRBD1. Trimming cost V 4 bases and J 6 bases; bases outside gene matches: 9. Per germline, CDR1 SEHNR and CDR2 FQNEAQ (reference sequence). The CDR3 spans 15 residues. In DNA, the CDR3 is TGTGCCAGCAGCTCGGGACAGGGGACGCCTTTCGAGCAGTACTTC. It encodes CASSSGQGTPFEQYF.

V gene TRBV7-6 combines with J gene TRBJ2-3, with 11 bases that match TRBD2. CDR1 SGHVS and CDR2 FNYEAQ come from the germline V gene. The CDR3 is 16 amino acids. V shed 0 bases, J shed 7 bases, and the junction held 6 bases outside the gene matches. The CDR3 DNA is TGTGCCAGCAGCTTAGCCCTTACTAGCGGGAGTCATACGCAGTATTTT. Amino acids: CASSLALTSGSHTQYF. The full variable domain, its missing parts supplied by reference TRBV7-6 and TRBJ2-3, is GAGVSQSPRYKVTKRGQDVALRCDPISGHVSLYWYRQALGQGPEFLTYFNYEAQQDKSGLPNDRFSAERPEGSISTLTIQRTEQRDSAMYRCASSLALTSGSHTQYFGPGTRLTVL.

The rearrangement joins TRBV28 to TRBJ2-7; D might be TRBD2 (5 bases). V lost 5 bases and J 7 bases, leaving 15 bases between the germline ends. CDR1 is MDHEN, CDR2 SYDVKM, per germline. This CDR3 contains 13 residues. The CDR3 nucleotides read TGTGCCAGCAGTCTCTTGACCTCGGGGGAGCAGTACTTC. This sequence encodes CASSLLTSGEQYF.

This chain links TRBV27 with TRBJ2-1; TRBD2 agrees at 10 bases. The germline V gene encodes CDR1 MNHEY and CDR2 SMNVEV (reference sequence). There are 17 residues in the CDR3. Trimming cost V 2 bases and J 0 bases; bases outside gene matches: 4. The CDR3 reads CASSLVASGSSYNEQFF. The CDR3, as DNA: TGTGCCAGCAGTTTAGTTGCTAGCGGGAGCTCCTACAATGAGCAGTTCTTC.

This chain links TRBV29-1 with TRBJ2-3, with 11 bases lining up with TRBD2. In germline, CDR1 is SQVTM, CDR2 ANQGSEA. The CDR3 sequence is 19 residues long. V was pared by 1 base and J by 4 bases, with 16 bases of the junction left unmatched. The CDR3 protein is CSVEALDGLAGGRSDTQYF. CDR3 nucleotides: TGCAGCGTTGAAGCCCTCGATGGGCTAGCGGGAGGCCGGTCAGATACGCAGTATTTT.

The chain recombines TRBV7-9 with TRBJ1-5, with no clear D. Trimming left V 1 base short and J 1 base short, with 8 bases between. The germline gives CDR1 SEHNR, CDR2 FQNEAQ (reference sequence). There are 15 residues in the CDR3. The CDR3 sequence: CASSLGLGSNQPQHF. The CDR3 DNA reads as TGTGCCAGCAGCTTAGGCTTAGGGAGCAATCAGCCCCAGCATTTT.

The rearrangement uses TRBV12-2 and TRBJ2-2; TRBD1 is the table's D call and was not checked against the DNA. TRBV12-2 is reported as a pseudogene. The length of the CDR3 is 18 residues. CDR3 DNA sequence: TGTGCAAGTCGTGGACAGGGGCAGGCGTTGCAAGGGACCGGGGAGCTGTTTTTT. Translation gives CASRGQGQALQGTGELFF.

This clone was seen only once. The chain carries TRBV2 and TRBJ2-5; possible D gene TRBD2, 5 bases. The CDR3 sequence is 13 residues long. Germline V gives CDR1 SNHLY, CDR2 FYNNEI. Between the trimmed V and J ends, which lost 4 bases and 5 bases, there was a span of 11 bases. CDR3 in amino acids: CASSAREWETQYF. DNA for the CDR3: TGTGCCAGCAGTGCCCGGGAATGGGAGACCCAGTACTTC.

This clone was observed a single time. The rearrangement links TRBV7-2 to TRBJ2-3; 8 nucleotides agree with TRBD1. The V gene end was trimmed by 1 base and the J gene end by 11 bases; junction bases not matched to a gene: 5. CDR1 and CDR2 from the germline V gene are SGHTA and FQGNSA. The CDR3 sequence is 13 residues long. Here the CDR3 DNA reads TGTGCCAGCAGCTTAGGGGTCGACAGGGGGCAGTATTTT. Protein product: CASSLGVDRGQYF.

The rearrangement uses TRBV19 and TRBJ2-1; 7 positions agree with TRBD2. With 3 bases clipped from V and 8 bases from J, the junction kept 4 bases outside the gene matches. Per the germline V gene, CDR1 is LNHDA and CDR2 is SQIVND (reference sequence). CDR3 length equals 13 residues. The DNA for the CDR3 is TGTGCCAGTAGTATGGCGGGAGTCTATGAGCAGTTCTTC. As protein: CASSMAGVYEQFF.

The rearrangement joins TRBV7-9 to TRBJ1-2, with 7 bases that match TRBD1. V dropped 3 bases and J dropped 6; count of bases not matched to a gene: 4. Germline CDR1 SEHNR, CDR2 FQNEAQ (reference sequence). The length of the CDR3 is 13 residues. CDR3 bases: TGTGCCAGCAGCTTCCAGGGGGAGGATGGCTACACCTTC. This encodes CASSFQGEDGYTF.

In the case of this clone: At one boundary the junction diverges from the germline segment, which might be a read error. The chain combines TRBV4-1 with TRBJ2-4; D gene ambiguous. Germline CDR1 is MGHRA and CDR2 is YSYEKL. The CDR3 sequence is 16 residues long. CDR3 amino acids: CVSSPGEWGAKNIQYF. DNA of the CDR3: TGCGTCAGCAGCCCCGGTGAATGGGGAGCCAAAAACATTCAGTACTTC.